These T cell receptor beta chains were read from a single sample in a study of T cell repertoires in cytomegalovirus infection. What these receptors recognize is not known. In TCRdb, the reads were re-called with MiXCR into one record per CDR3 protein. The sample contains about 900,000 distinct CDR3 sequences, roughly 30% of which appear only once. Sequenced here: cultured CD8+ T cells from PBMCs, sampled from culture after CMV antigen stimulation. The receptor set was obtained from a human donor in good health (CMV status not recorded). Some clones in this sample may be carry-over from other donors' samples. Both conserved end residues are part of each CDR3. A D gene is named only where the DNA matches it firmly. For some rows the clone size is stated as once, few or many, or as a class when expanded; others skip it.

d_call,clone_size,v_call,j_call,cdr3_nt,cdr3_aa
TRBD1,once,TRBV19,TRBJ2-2,TGTGCCAGTAGTACCTGGGTCCTTAGGGGGCGCGACACCGGGGAGCTGTTTTTT,CASSTWVLRGRDTGELFF
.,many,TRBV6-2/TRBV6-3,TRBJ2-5,TGTGCCAGCAGTATTCCTAGGCGAGAGACCCAGTACTTC,CASSIPRRETQYF
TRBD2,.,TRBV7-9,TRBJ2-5,TGTGCCAGCAGCTTCTTAGCGGGGATGAAGGAGACCCAGTACTTC,CASSFLAGMKETQYF
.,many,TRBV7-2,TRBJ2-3,TGTGCCAGCAGCTTCGTAGCGGATACGCAGTATTTT,CASSFVADTQYF
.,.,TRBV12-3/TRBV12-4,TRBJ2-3,TGTGCCAGCAGTTTAGGAGAGGGCGGGCGCACAGATACGCAGTATTTT,CASSLGEGGRTDTQYF
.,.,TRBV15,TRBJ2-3,TGTGCCACCAGGGGAAAGCCCGGTAAACTAGCCCCGGATCAAGATACGCAGTATTTT,CATRGKPGKLAPDQDTQYF
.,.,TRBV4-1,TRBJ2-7,TGTGCCAGCAGCCACACGGAAACGAACTCCTACGAGCAGTACTTC,CASSHTETNSYEQYF
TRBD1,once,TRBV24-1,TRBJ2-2,TGTGCCACCAGTGATCGGACAGGGCCGAACACCGGGGAGCTGTTTTTT,CATSDRTGPNTGELFF
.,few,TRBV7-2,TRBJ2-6,TGTGCCAGCAGCTGGGGGCGAGGGAGGGCCGCCAACGTCCTGACTTTC,CASSWGRGRAANVLTF
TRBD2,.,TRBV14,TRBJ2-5,TGTGCCAGCAGCCAAGATAGGCGACTAGCGGGGGACGCAGTTCAAGAGACCCAGTACTTC,CASSQDRRLAGDAVQETQYF
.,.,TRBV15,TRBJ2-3,TGTGCCACCAGCAGAGGCCAGACAGATACGCAGTATTTT,CATSRGQTDTQYF
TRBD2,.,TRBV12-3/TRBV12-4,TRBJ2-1,TGTGCCAGCGGGGGCGGGGGGGACAATGAGCAGTTCTTC,CASGGGGDNEQFF
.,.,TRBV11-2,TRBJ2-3,TGTGCCAGCAGCTCCTTAGACAGGAAAGATACGCAGTATTTT,CASSSLDRKDTQYF
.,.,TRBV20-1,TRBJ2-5,TGCAGTGCTAGGGGTTGGGGGCTAGGGGAGACCCAGTACTTC,CSARGWGLGETQYF
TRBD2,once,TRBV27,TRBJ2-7,TGTGCCAGCAGTTTGGCCGGGACTAGCGTACGCTACGAGCAGTACTTC,CASSLAGTSVRYEQYF
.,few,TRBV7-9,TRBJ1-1,TGTGCCAGCAGCTTAGCAGGGGCGACGAACACTGAAGCTTTCTTT,CASSLAGATNTEAFF
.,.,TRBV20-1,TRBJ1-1,TGCAGTGCTAGAGAGGCAATGACGAAGGGGAACACTGAAGCTTTCTTT,CSAREAMTKGNTEAFF
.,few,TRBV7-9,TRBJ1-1,TGTGCCAGCAGCTTATATCAGGGGTCAACTGAAGCTTTCTTT,CASSLYQGSTEAFF
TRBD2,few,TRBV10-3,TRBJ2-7,TGTGCCATCAGTGAGAGTAGCGGGGGGCCGGGCGAGCAGTACTTC,CAISESSGGPGEQYF
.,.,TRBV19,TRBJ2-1,TGTGCCAGTAGCGCTTACGGGGCTGACAATCCCAATGAGCAGTTCTTC,CASSAYGADNPNEQFF
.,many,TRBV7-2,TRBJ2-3,TGTGCCAGCAGCTCTGGGGGGGGGCGGGTCAGGTCCGATACGCAGTATTTT,CASSSGGGRVRSDTQYF
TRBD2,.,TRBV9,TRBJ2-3,TGTGCCAGCAGCGTAGGGGGGAGGGATCGAGATACGCAGTATTTT,CASSVGGRDRDTQYF
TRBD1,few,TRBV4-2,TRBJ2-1,TGTGCCAGCAGCCAAGGGACAGGGGGTTCCAATGAGCAGTTCTTC,CASSQGTGGSNEQFF
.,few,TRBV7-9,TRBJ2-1,TGTGCCAGCAGCTTACGTGACTCGAGCTCCTACAATGAGCAGTTCTTC,CASSLRDSSSYNEQFF
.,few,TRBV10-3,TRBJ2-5,TGTGCCATCAGCCGACCTACTCAGGGGGGTAAAGAGACCCAGTACTTC,CAISRPTQGGKETQYF
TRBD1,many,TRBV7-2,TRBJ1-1,TGTGCCAGCAGCTTAGTGAACAGGGGATCGAACACTGAAGCTTTCTTT,CASSLVNRGSNTEAFF
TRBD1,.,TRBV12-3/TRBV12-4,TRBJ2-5,TGTGCCAGCAGATTTCTAAGACAGGGGGCGTCTGAGACCCAGTACTTC,CASRFLRQGASETQYF
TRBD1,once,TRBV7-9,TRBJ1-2,TGTGCCAGCAGCCCCCCGGCAGGGGGCTTCTATGGCTACACCTTC,CASSPPAGGFYGYTF
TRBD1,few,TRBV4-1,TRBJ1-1,TGCGCCAGCAGCCCGGGACAGGGGTCCCTGGGAGCATTTACTGAAGCTTTCTTT,CASSPGQGSLGAFTEAFF
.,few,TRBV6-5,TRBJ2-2,TGTGCCAGCAGTTTCTCTTTGGGTCCCAACACCGGGGAGCTGTTTTTT,CASSFSLGPNTGELFF
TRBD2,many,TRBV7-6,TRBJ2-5,TGTGCCAGCAGCTTAGGAAGTTTGAGCGGGACGGCCCAGTACTTC,CASSLGSLSGTAQYF
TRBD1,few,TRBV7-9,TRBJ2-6,TGTGCCAGCAGTTGGGACAGGGGGGAGAGGGCCAACGTCCTGACTTTC,CASSWDRGERANVLTF
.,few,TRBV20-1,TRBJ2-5,TGCAGTGCTAGAGGGGACCGTCCAGAAGAGACCCAGTACTTC,CSARGDRPEETQYF
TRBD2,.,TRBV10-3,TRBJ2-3,TGTGCCATCAGTGAGTCGACTAGCGGGGAAACAGATACGCAGTATTTT,CAISESTSGETDTQYF
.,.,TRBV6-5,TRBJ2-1,TGTGCCAGCAGTTGGCTGGGACGCGGCAATGAGCAGTTCTTC,CASSWLGRGNEQFF
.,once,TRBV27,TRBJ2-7,TGTGCCAGCAGTTTATCATTCCGCTCCTACGAGCAGTACTTC,CASSLSFRSYEQYF
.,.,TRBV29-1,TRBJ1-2,TGCAGCGTTGAAGAAATTACGTTTCAGGGCTACACCTTC,CSVEEITFQGYTF
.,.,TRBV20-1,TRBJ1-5,TGCAGTGCTATCCGCGCTGGGGGGAATAGCAATCAGCCCCAGCATTTT,CSAIRAGGNSNQPQHF
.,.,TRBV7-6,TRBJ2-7,TGTGCCAGCAGCCCGCAATTTATCTACGAGCAGTACTTC,CASSPQFIYEQYF
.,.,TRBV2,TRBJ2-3,TGTGCCAGCAGAGGGACACCAGGCCTAGATACGCAGTATTTT,CASRGTPGLDTQYF
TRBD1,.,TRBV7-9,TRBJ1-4,TGTGCCAGCAGCTCCTCCGGGACAGGGACTGAAAAACTGTTTTTT,CASSSSGTGTEKLFF
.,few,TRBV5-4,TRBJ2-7,TGTGCCAGCAGCTTGGCCGGGGCAGCCCGCACCTACGAGCAGTACTTC,CASSLAGAARTYEQYF
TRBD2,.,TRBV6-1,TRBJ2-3,TGTGCCAGCACGGGCGGGGGGTATACGCAGTATTTT,CASTGGGYTQYF
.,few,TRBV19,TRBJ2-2,TGTGCCAGTTCAGCCTTTCCGAACACCGGGGAGCTGTTTTTT,CASSAFPNTGELFF
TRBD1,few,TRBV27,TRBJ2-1,TGTGCCAGCAGTTTATCGAGACAGGGGAGTGAGCAGTTCTTC,CASSLSRQGSEQFF
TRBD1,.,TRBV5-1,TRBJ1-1,TGCGCCAGCAGGACAGGGGTCACTGAAGCTTTCTTT,CASRTGVTEAFF
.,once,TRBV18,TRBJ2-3,TGTGCCAGCTCACCACGTCTGCCAGATACGCAGTATTTT,CASSPRLPDTQYF
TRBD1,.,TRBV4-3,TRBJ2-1,TGCGCCAGCAGCCAGGAAACCGGGACAGCGAATGAGCAGTTCTTC,CASSQETGTANEQFF
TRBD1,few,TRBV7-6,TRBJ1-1,TGTGCCAGCAATCAACAGGGGGGTCGGGCTGAAGCTTTCTTT,CASNQQGGRAEAFF
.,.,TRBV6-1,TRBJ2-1,TGTGCCACCCGTCAGGGGCCCTACAATGAGCAGTTCTTC,CATRQGPYNEQFF
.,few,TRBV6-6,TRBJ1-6,TGTGCCAGCAGTTCCAGTTCACCCCTCCACTTT,CASSSSSPLHF
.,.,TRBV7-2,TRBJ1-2,TGTGCCAGCACCGAGATCCAATTGGGCTACACCTTC,CASTEIQLGYTF
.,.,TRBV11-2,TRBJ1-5,TGTGCCAGCAGCTTAGATGGACATTACCGAAATCAGCCCCAGCATTTT,CASSLDGHYRNQPQHF